Reported below is one T cell receptor beta chain. Per germline, CDR1 GTSNPN and CDR2 SVGIG (reference sequence). This CDR3 spans 15 amino acids. Deletions cut 4 bases from V and 1 base from J, with 17 bases between. This table comes from immunoSEQ multiplex PCR, and its TCRdb copy is limited to in-frame clones, with some not included. The sample lists 65,000 to 85,000 clones, around 85% occurring once. The data were obtained in a study of OX40 agonist ivuxolimab in advanced cancers. Study summary: Patients were treated with ivuxolimab, an agonistic anti-OX40 (CD134) antibody.

The receptor was derived from an adult with an advanced solid tumor such as melanoma, head and neck, liver or kidney cancer. The V call is TRBV30, the J call TRBJ2-7, with D perhaps TRBD1 (5 bases). Sequenced material: CD4+ or CD8+ T cells sorted from blood, taken in a trial of the OX40 agonist ivuxolimab. The chain's CDR3 is CAWNLGAGYSYEQYF. For the CDR3, the DNA is TGTGCCTGGAATCTAGGGGCAGGGTATTCCTACGAGCAGTACTTC.